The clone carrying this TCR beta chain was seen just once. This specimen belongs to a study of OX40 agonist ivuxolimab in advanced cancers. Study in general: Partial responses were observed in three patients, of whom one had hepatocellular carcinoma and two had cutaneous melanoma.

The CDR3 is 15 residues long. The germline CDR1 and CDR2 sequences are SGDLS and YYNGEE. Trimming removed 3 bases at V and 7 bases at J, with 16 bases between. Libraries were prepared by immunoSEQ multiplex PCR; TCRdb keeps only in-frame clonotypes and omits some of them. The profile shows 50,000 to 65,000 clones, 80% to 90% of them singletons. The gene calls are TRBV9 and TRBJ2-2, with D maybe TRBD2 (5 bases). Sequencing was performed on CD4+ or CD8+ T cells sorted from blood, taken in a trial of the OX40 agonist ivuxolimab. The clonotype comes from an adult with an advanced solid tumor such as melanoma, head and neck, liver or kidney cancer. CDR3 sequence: CASSATRAPVGELFF. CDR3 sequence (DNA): TGTGCCAGCAGCGCAACTAGAGCCCCGGTCGGGGAGCTGTTTTTT.